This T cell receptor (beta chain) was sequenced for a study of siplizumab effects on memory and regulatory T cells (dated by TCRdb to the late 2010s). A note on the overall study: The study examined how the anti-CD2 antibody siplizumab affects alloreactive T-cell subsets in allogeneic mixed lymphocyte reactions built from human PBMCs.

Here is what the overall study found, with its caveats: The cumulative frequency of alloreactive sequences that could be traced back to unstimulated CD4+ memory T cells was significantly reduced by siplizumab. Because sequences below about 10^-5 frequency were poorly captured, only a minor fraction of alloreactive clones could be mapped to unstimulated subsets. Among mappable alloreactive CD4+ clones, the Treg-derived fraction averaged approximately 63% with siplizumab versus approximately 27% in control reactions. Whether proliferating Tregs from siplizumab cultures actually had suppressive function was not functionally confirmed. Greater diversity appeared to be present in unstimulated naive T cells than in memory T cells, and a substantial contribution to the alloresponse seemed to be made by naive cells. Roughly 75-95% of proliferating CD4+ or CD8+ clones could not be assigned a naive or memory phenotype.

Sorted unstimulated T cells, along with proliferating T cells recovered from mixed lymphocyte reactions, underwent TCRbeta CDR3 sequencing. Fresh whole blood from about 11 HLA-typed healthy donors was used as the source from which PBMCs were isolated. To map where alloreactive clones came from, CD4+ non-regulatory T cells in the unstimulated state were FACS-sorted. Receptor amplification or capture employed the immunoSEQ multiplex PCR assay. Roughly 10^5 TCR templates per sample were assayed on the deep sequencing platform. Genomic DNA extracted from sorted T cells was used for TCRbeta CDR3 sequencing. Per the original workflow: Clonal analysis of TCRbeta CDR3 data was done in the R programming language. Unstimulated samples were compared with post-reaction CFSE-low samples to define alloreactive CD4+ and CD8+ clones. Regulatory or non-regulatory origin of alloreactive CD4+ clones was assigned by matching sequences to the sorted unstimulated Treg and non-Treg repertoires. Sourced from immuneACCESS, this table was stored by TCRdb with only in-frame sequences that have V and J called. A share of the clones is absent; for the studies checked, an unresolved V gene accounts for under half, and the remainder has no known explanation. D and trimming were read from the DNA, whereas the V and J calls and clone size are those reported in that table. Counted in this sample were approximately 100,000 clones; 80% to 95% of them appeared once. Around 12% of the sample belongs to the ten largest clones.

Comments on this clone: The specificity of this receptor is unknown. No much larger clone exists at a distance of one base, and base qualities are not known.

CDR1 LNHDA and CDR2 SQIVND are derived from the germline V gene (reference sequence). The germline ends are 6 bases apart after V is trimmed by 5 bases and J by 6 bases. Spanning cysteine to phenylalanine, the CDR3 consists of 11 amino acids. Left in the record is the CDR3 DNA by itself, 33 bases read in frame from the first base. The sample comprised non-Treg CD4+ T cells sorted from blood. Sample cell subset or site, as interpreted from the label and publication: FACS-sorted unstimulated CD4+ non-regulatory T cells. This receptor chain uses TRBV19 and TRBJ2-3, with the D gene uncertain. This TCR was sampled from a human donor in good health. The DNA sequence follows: TGTGCCAGTAGTTCTAGTGATACGCAGTATTTT. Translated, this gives CASSSSDTQYF.